This T cell receptor (beta chain) was sequenced in a study of beta chain features in type 1 diabetes. Isolated RNA was reverse transcribed in full, so expressed TCRB transcripts were sequenced. The method was immunoSEQ multiplex PCR; TCRdb's version includes in-frame clones alone and lacks a portion of them. The data contain about 660,000 clones, about an eighth of them seen just once; the ten biggest clones take up approximately 0.042%. Germline V CDR1 and CDR2: SGHAT, FQDESV (reference sequence). The CDR3 has 16 amino acids. The germline V and J ends were trimmed by 4 bases and 0 bases, with 16 bases remaining between them. This clone appeared a few times. Its cognate antigen is unknown. Findings of the study overall: The analysis here could not establish whether HLA type shapes TCRB rearrangement. For Type 1 diabetes patients, all four CD4+ subsets carried TCRB CDR3s that were moderately but significantly shorter.

CD45RO/CCR7/CD25/CD127/CD95/CD27 staining was used to isolate CD4+ naive, central memory, regulatory and stem cell-like memory cells by sorting. The chain recombines TRBV11-1 with TRBJ2-7; D gene ambiguous. The sequencing input was naive CD4+ T cells from blood. The clonotype originates from a man aged 18 to 30 with type 1 diabetes. In nucleotides, the CDR3 is TGTGCCAGCAGCTATAGCATGAGCTCTCGCTCCTACGAGCAGTACTTC. Protein sequence: CASSYSMSSRSYEQYF.